Listed below are T cell receptor beta chains from one sample, sequenced in a study of T cell responses to AZD1222 COVID-19 vaccine. Here immunoSEQ multiplex PCR was the method, and the copy in TCRdb shows in-frame clones only, minus some. Among roughly 77,000 clones listed, roughly 90% were seen once. The sample here was peripheral blood, taken 28 days after the second AZD1222 dose. These receptors were collected from an adult who received the AZD1222 COVID-19 vaccine. CDR3s include the opening cysteine and the closing phenylalanine or tryptophan. The order of the fields is clone size, J gene, V gene, CDR3 length, D gene, CDR3 protein, CDR3 DNA. D genes are given only for firm matches. Size values are once, few and many counts, or a class for expanded clones, and some rows have none.

clone size: -
J gene: TRBJ1-1
V gene: TRBV30
CDR3 length: 13
D gene: -
CDR3 protein: CATSTRVNTEAFF
CDR3 DNA: TGTGCCACCTCGACGAGGGTGAACACTGAAGCTTTCTTT

clone size: -
J gene: TRBJ2-1
V gene: TRBV3-1/TRBV3-2
CDR3 length: 14
D gene: TRBD2
CDR3 protein: CASSFTSGDNEQFF
CDR3 DNA: TGTGCCAGCAGCTTCACTAGCGGTGACAATGAGCAGTTCTTC

clone size: -
J gene: TRBJ1-4
V gene: TRBV19
CDR3 length: 14
D gene: TRBD1
CDR3 protein: CASSERDRGEKLFF
CDR3 DNA: TGTGCCAGTAGTGAGCGGGACAGGGGTGAAAAACTGTTTTTT

clone size: -
J gene: TRBJ1-5
V gene: TRBV6-1
CDR3 length: 13
D gene: -
CDR3 protein: CASSEVRGQPQHF
CDR3 DNA: TGTGCCAGCAGTGAAGTAAGGGGTCAGCCCCAGCATTTT

clone size: once
J gene: TRBJ2-7
V gene: TRBV5-1
CDR3 length: 13
D gene: -
CDR3 protein: CASSFDGGYEQYF
CDR3 DNA: TGCGCCAGCAGCTTTGACGGGGGCTACGAGCAGTACTTC

clone size: -
J gene: TRBJ2-7
V gene: TRBV10-1
CDR3 length: 12
D gene: -
CDR3 protein: CASSSRGDEQYF
CDR3 DNA: TGCGCCAGCAGTTCCAGGGGCGACGAGCAGTACTTC

clone size: -
J gene: TRBJ1-2
V gene: TRBV3-1/TRBV3-2
CDR3 length: 14
D gene: -
CDR3 protein: CASSQELYSYGYTF
CDR3 DNA: TGTGCCAGCAGCCAAGAATTATACAGTTATGGCTACACCTTC

clone size: few
J gene: TRBJ1-6
V gene: TRBV6-5
CDR3 length: 15
D gene: TRBD1
CDR3 protein: CASTVSQGASSPLHF
CDR3 DNA: TGTGCCAGCACCGTATCACAGGGGGCTAGTTCACCCCTCCACTTT

clone size: -
J gene: TRBJ1-1
V gene: TRBV7-2
CDR3 length: 15
D gene: TRBD1
CDR3 protein: CASSLVGQGASEAFF
CDR3 DNA: TGTGCCAGCAGCTTAGTCGGACAGGGGGCGAGTGAAGCTTTCTTT

clone size: -
J gene: TRBJ1-2
V gene: TRBV4-3
CDR3 length: 17
D gene: -
CDR3 protein: CASSQDGTNQTPWGYTF
CDR3 DNA: TGCGCCAGCAGCCAAGATGGGACCAACCAAACGCCTTGGGGCTACACCTTC

clone size: once
J gene: TRBJ2-7
V gene: TRBV5-6
CDR3 length: 15
D gene: -
CDR3 protein: CASSWVTAGPYEQYF
CDR3 DNA: TGTGCCAGCAGCTGGGTGACTGCGGGTCCCTACGAGCAGTACTTC

clone size: -
J gene: TRBJ1-2
V gene: TRBV28
CDR3 length: 13
D gene: -
CDR3 protein: CASSFGGGYGYTF
CDR3 DNA: TGTGCCAGCAGTTTTGGGGGGGGCTATGGCTACACCTTC

clone size: -
J gene: TRBJ2-1
V gene: TRBV5-4
CDR3 length: 14
D gene: TRBD2
CDR3 protein: CASSDQGGSNEQFF
CDR3 DNA: TGTGCCAGCAGCGACCAAGGCGGGAGCAATGAGCAGTTCTTC

clone size: -
J gene: TRBJ2-3
V gene: TRBV27
CDR3 length: 13
D gene: -
CDR3 protein: CASSLAGADTQYF
CDR3 DNA: TGTGCCAGCAGTTTGGCCGGGGCCGATACGCAGTATTTT

clone size: -
J gene: TRBJ1-1
V gene: TRBV7-9
CDR3 length: 12
D gene: -
CDR3 protein: CASSLPLLQAFF
CDR3 DNA: TGTGCCAGCAGCTTACCACTTCTCCAAGCTTTCTTT

clone size: -
J gene: TRBJ2-7
V gene: TRBV20-1
CDR3 length: 11
D gene: -
CDR3 protein: CSATQGSEQYF
CDR3 DNA: TGCAGTGCAACACAGGGTAGCGAGCAGTACTTC

clone size: -
J gene: TRBJ1-5
V gene: TRBV3-1/TRBV3-2
CDR3 length: 17
D gene: -
CDR3 protein: CASSQSTAPNSNQPQHF
CDR3 DNA: TGTGCCAGCAGCCAATCGACAGCTCCAAATAGCAATCAGCCCCAGCATTTT

clone size: once
J gene: TRBJ1-2
V gene: TRBV6-6
CDR3 length: 12
D gene: -
CDR3 protein: CASSHVIYGYTF
CDR3 DNA: TGTGCCAGCAGTCACGTGATTTATGGCTACACCTTC

clone size: -
J gene: TRBJ2-5
V gene: TRBV30
CDR3 length: 15
D gene: TRBD2
CDR3 protein: CAWGGLAGVRETQYF
CDR3 DNA: TGTGCCTGGGGGGGGCTAGCGGGAGTCAGGGAGACCCAGTACTTC

clone size: -
J gene: TRBJ1-5
V gene: TRBV11-2
CDR3 length: 13
D gene: -
CDR3 protein: CASSKDGDLPQHF
CDR3 DNA: TGTGCCAGCAGCAAGGACGGGGATCTACCCCAGCATTTT

clone size: -
J gene: TRBJ1-1
V gene: TRBV9
CDR3 length: 17
D gene: -
CDR3 protein: CASSVGQFWGPNTEAFF
CDR3 DNA: TGTGCCAGCAGCGTAGGTCAATTTTGGGGCCCGAACACTGAAGCTTTCTTT

clone size: -
J gene: TRBJ2-3
V gene: TRBV18
CDR3 length: 18
D gene: -
CDR3 protein: CASSPPVGGLTSTDTQYF
CDR3 DNA: TGTGCCAGCTCACCACCTGTGGGAGGCCTCACTAGCACAGATACGCAGTATTTT

clone size: -
J gene: TRBJ1-3
V gene: TRBV9
CDR3 length: 12
D gene: -
CDR3 protein: CAASGSRNTIYF
CDR3 DNA: TGTGCCGCCTCCGGGTCTCGAAACACCATATATTTT

clone size: once
J gene: TRBJ1-6
V gene: TRBV28
CDR3 length: 12
D gene: -
CDR3 protein: CASSLAYSPLHF
CDR3 DNA: TGTGCCAGCAGTCTCGCTTATTCACCCCTCCACTTT

clone size: -
J gene: TRBJ2-7
V gene: TRBV19
CDR3 length: 15
D gene: TRBD1
CDR3 protein: CASSLPGTGPEEQYF
CDR3 DNA: TGTGCCAGTAGCCTACCAGGGACAGGGCCTGAGGAGCAGTACTTC

clone size: -
J gene: TRBJ2-7
V gene: TRBV12-2
CDR3 length: 17
D gene: -
CDR3 protein: CASRLSPGLEVPYEQYF
CDR3 DNA: TGTGCAAGTCGCTTATCCCCGGGACTAGAGGTTCCCTACGAGCAGTACTTC

clone size: -
J gene: TRBJ1-1
V gene: TRBV12-3/TRBV12-4
CDR3 length: 13
D gene: -
CDR3 protein: CASSEGLNTEAFF
CDR3 DNA: TGTGCCAGCAGCGAGGGGTTGAACACTGAAGCTTTCTTT

clone size: -
J gene: TRBJ1-2
V gene: TRBV6-5
CDR3 length: 14
D gene: -
CDR3 protein: CAISSSGTDYGYTF
CDR3 DNA: TGTGCCATCTCATCTTCTGGCACCGACTATGGCTACACCTTC

clone size: -
J gene: TRBJ2-1
V gene: TRBV9
CDR3 length: 17
D gene: TRBD2
CDR3 protein: CASSDPQLAGDINEQFF
CDR3 DNA: TGTGCCAGCAGCGACCCCCAGCTAGCGGGAGATATCAATGAGCAGTTCTTC

clone size: -
J gene: TRBJ2-1
V gene: TRBV11-1
CDR3 length: 15
D gene: -
CDR3 protein: CASSLMVPSGNEQFF
CDR3 DNA: TGTGCCAGCAGCTTAATGGTACCCTCTGGCAATGAGCAGTTCTTC

clone size: -
J gene: TRBJ1-4
V gene: TRBV15
CDR3 length: 16
D gene: -
CDR3 protein: CATSPDRRGHNEKLFF
CDR3 DNA: TGTGCCACCAGCCCTGATCGGCGGGGGCACAATGAAAAACTGTTTTTT

clone size: -
J gene: TRBJ1-4
V gene: TRBV5-1
CDR3 length: 15
D gene: -
CDR3 protein: CASSLGTATNEKLFF
CDR3 DNA: TGCGCCAGCAGCTTGGGGACCGCAACTAATGAAAAACTGTTTTTT

clone size: -
J gene: TRBJ1-5
V gene: TRBV30
CDR3 length: 13
D gene: -
CDR3 protein: CAWSSDSNQPQHF
CDR3 DNA: TGTGCCTGGAGTTCGGATAGCAATCAGCCCCAGCATTTT